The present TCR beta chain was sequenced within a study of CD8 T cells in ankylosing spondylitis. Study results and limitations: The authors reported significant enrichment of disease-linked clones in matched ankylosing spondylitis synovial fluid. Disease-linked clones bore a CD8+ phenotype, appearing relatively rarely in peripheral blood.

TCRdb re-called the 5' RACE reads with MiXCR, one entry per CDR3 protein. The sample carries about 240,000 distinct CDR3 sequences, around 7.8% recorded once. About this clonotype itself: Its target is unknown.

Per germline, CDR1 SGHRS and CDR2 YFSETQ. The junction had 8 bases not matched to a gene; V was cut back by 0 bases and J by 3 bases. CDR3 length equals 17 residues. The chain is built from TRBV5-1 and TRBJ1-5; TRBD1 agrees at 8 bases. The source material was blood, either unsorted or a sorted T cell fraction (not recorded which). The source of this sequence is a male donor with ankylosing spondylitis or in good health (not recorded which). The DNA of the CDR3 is TGCGCCAGCAGCTTGGAGACAGGGGAGCTTGCCAATCAGCCCCAGCATTTT. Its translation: CASSLETGELANQPQHF.